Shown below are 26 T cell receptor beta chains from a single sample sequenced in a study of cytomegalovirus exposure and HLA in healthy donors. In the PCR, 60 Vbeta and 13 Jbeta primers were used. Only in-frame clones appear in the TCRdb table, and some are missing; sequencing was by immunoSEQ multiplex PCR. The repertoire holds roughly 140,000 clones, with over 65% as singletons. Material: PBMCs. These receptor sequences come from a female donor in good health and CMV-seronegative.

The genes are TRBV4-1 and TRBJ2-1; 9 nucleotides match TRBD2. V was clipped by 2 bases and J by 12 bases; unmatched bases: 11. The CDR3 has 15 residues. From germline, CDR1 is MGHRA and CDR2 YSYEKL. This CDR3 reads CASSQPRRGGGGQFF. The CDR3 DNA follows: TGCGCCAGCAGCCAACCTCGCAGGGGCGGGGGGGGGCAGTTCTTC.

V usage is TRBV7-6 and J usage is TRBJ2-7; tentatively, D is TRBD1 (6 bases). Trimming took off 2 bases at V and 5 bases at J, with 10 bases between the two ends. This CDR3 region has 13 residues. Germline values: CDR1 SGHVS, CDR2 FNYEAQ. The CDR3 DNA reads TGTGCCAGCAGCTTACAGGGGCGCGACGAGCAGTACTTC. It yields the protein CASSLQGRDEQYF.

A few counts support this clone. The CDR3 DNA reads as TGTGCCATCAGGGGGACAGCCATGAACACTGAAGCTTTCTTT. This sequence encodes CAIRGTAMNTEAFF. The chain has TRBV10-3 and TRBJ1-1; 7 nucleotides match TRBD1. CDR3 length: 14 residues. The V segment lost 6 bases and the J segment 0 bases; nucleotides outside the gene matches: 4. CDR1 is ENHRY, CDR2 SYGVKD, per germline.

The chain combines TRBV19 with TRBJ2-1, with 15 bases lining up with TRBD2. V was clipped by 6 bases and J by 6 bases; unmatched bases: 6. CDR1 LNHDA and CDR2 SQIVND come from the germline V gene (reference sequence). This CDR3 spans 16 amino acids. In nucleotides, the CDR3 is TGTGCCAGTAGGATAAAGGGACTAGCGGGAGGCAATGAGCAGTTCTTC. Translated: CASRIKGLAGGNEQFF.

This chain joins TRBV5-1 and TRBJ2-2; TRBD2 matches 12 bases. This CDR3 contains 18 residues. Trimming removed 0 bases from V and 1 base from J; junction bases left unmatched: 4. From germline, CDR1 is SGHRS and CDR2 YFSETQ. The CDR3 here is CASSLEGLAGRNTGELFF. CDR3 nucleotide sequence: TGCGCCAGCAGCTTGGAGGGACTAGCGGGCCGGAACACCGGGGAGCTGTTTTTT.

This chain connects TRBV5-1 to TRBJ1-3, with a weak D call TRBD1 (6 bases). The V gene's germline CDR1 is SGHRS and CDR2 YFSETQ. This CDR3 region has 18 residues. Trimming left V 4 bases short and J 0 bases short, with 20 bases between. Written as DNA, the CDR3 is TGCGCCAGCAGCACGTATCCTGGGGCAGGGGACTCTGGAAACACCATATATTTT. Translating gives CASSTYPGAGDSGNTIYF.

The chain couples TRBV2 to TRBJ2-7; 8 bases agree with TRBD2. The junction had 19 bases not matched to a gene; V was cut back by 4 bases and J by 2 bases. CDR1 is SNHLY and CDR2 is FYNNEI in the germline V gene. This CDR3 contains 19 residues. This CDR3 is CASSVGTDPRTSKTYEQYF. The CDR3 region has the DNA TGTGCCAGCAGTGTAGGAACCGACCCTAGGACTAGCAAAACCTACGAGCAGTACTTC.

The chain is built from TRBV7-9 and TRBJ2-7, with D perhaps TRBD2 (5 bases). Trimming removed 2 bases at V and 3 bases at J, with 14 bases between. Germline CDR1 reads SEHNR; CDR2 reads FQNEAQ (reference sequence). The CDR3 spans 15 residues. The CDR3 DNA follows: TGTGCCAGCAGCTTAAGTTCCGGACTGAGCTACGAGCAGTACTTC. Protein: CASSLSSGLSYEQYF.

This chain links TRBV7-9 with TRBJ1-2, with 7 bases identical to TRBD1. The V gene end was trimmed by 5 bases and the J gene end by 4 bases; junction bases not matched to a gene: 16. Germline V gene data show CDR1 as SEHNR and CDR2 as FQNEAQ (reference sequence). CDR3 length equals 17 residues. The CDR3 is CASSHPLEGAPTYGYTF. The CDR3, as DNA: TGTGCCAGCAGCCACCCCCTAGAGGGGGCCCCTACCTATGGCTACACCTTC.

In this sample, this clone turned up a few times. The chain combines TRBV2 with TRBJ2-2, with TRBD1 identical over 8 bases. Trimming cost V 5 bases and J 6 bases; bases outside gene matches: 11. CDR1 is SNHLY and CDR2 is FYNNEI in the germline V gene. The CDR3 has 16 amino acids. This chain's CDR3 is CASSRIRQGAAGELFF. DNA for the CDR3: TGTGCCAGCAGTCGGATAAGGCAGGGGGCCGCCGGGGAGCTGTTTTTT.

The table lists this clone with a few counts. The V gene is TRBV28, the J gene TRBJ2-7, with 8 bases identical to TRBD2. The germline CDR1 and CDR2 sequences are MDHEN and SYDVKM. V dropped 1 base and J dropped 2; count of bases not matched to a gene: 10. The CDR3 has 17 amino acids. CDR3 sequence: CASSLFFSGVPTYEQYF. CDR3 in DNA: TGTGCCAGCAGTTTATTTTTTAGCGGGGTACCTACCTACGAGCAGTACTTC. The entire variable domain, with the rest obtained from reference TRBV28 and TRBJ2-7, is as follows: DVKVTQSSRYLVKRTGEKVFLECVQDMDHENMFWYRQDPGLGLRLIYFSYDVKMKEKGDIPEGYSVSREKKERFSLILESASTNQTSMYLCASSLFFSGVPTYEQYFGPGTRLTVT.

DNA for the CDR3: TGTGCCAGCAGCTCCCCGGGGGTGCCGAGCTCCTACAATGAGCAGTTCTTC. It yields the protein CASSSPGVPSSYNEQFF. V usage is TRBV7-6 and J usage is TRBJ2-1; D is perhaps TRBD2 (6 bases). The germline CDR1 and CDR2 sequences are SGHVS and FNYEAQ. Trimming removed 4 bases from V and 0 bases from J, with 16 bases in between. The CDR3 covers 17 residues.

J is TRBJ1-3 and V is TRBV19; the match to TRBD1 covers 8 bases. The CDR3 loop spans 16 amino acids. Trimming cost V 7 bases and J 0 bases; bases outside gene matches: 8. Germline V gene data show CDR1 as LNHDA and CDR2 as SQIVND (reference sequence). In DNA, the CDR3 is TGTGCCAGTACCCCCCGACAGGGGAGCTCTGGAAACACCATATATTTT. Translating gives CASTPRQGSSGNTIYF.

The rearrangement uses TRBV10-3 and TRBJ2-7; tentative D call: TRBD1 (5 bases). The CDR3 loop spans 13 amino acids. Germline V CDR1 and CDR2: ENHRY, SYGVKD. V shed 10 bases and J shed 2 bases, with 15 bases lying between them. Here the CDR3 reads CATRNRLTYEQYF. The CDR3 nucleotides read TGTGCCACCCGGAACAGGCTCACCTACGAGCAGTACTTC.

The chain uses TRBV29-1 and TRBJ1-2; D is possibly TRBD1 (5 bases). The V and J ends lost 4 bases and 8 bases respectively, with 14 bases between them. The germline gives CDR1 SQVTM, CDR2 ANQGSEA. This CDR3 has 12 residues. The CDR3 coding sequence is TGCAGCGTTGGCGGGGCCCGACGGGGCTACACCTTC. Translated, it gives CSVGGARRGYTF.

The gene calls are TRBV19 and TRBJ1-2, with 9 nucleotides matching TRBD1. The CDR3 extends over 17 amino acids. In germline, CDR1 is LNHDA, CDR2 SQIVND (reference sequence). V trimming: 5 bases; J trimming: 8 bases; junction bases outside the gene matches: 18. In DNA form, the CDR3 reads TGTGCCAGTAGTCCTCCGCCGGGACAGGGAAGTTCGGGCGGCTACACCTTC. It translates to CASSPPPGQGSSGGYTF.

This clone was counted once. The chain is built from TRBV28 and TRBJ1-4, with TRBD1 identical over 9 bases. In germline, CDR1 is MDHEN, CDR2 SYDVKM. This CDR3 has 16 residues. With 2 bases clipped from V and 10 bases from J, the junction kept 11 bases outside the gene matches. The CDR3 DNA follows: TGTGCCAGCAGTTTAATTGGGAACAGGGGGCGAGGAAAACTGTTTTTT. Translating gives CASSLIGNRGRGKLFF.

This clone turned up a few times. CDR3 residues: CASNRDRDYGYTF. The CDR3 nucleotides read TGTGCCAGCAACAGAGACAGGGACTATGGCTACACCTTC. The chain uses TRBV7-3 and TRBJ1-2, with 7 bases aligning to TRBD1. The ends lost 7 bases at V and 3 bases at J; junction bases unmatched: 5. CDR3 size: 13 residues. CDR1 and CDR2 from the germline V gene are SGHTA and FQGTGA.

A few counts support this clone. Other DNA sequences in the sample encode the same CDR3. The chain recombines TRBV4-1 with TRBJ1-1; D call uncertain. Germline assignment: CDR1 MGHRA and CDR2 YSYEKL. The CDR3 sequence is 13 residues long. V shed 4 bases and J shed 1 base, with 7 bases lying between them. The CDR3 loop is CASSPRGNTEAFF. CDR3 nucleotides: TGCGCCAGCAGCCCCCGCGGGAACACTGAAGCTTTCTTT.

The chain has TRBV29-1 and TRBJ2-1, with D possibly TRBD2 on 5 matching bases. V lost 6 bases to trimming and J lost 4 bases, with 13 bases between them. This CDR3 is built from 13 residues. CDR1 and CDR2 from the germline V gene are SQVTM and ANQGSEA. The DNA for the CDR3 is TGCAGCGTCCGCGGAGGCAATTACAATGAGCAGTTCTTC. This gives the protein CSVRGGNYNEQFF.

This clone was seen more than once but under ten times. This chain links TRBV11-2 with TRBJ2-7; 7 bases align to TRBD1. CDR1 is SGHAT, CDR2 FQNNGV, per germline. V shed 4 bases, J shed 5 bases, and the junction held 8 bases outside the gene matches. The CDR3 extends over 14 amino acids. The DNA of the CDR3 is TGTGCCAGCAGCTCGAGAAACACAGGGGACGAGCAGTACTTC. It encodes CASSSRNTGDEQYF.

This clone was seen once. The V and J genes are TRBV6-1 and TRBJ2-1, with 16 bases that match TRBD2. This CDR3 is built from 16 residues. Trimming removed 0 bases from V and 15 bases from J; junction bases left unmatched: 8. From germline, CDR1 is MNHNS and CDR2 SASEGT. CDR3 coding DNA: TGTGCCAGCAGTGAAGCTGATGGGACTAGCGGGAGGGGTAGGTTCTTC. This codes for CASSEADGTSGRGRFF.

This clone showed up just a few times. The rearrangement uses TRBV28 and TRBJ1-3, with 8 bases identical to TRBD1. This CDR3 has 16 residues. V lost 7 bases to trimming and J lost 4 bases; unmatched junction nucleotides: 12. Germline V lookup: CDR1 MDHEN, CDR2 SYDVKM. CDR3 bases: TGTGCCAGCACCTCAACAGGGGGTCTGGGAGGAAACACCATATATTTT. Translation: CASTSTGGLGGNTIYF.

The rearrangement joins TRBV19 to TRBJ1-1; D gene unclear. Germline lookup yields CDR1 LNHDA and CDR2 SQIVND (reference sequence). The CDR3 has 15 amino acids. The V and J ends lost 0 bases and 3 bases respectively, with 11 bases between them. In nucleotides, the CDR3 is TGTGCCAGTAGTATAGATCGGACTAGGGACACTGAAGCTTTCTTT. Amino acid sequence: CASSIDRTRDTEAFF.

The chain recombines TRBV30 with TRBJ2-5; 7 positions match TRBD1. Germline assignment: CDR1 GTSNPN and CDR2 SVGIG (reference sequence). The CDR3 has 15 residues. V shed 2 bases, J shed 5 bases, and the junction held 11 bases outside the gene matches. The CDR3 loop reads CAWSNQGVKGETQYF. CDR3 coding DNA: TGTGCCTGGAGTAACCAGGGGGTGAAAGGGGAGACCCAGTACTTC.

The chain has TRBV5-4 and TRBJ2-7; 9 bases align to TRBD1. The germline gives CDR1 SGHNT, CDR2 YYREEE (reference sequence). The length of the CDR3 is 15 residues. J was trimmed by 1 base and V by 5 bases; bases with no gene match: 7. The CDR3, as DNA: TGTGCCAGCAGGGACCGGGACAGGGTGTCCTACGAGCAGTACTTC. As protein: CASRDRDRVSYEQYF.